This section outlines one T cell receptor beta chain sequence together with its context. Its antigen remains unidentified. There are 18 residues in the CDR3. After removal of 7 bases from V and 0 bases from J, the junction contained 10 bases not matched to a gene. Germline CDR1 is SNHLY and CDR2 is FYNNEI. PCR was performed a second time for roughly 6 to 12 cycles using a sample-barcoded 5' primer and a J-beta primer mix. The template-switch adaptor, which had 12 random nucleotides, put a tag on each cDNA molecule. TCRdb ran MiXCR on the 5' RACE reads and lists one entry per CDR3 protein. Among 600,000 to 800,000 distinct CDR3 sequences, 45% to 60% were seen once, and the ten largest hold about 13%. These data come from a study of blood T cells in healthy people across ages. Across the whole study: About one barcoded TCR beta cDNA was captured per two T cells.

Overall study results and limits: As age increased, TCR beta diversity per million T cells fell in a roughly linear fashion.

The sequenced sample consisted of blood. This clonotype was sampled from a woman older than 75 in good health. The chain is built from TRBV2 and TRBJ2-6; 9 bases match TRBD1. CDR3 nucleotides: TGTGCCAGCAAGGACAGGGGCACCCCCAGCTCTGGGGCCAACGTCCTGACTTTC. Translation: CASKDRGTPSSGANVLTF.